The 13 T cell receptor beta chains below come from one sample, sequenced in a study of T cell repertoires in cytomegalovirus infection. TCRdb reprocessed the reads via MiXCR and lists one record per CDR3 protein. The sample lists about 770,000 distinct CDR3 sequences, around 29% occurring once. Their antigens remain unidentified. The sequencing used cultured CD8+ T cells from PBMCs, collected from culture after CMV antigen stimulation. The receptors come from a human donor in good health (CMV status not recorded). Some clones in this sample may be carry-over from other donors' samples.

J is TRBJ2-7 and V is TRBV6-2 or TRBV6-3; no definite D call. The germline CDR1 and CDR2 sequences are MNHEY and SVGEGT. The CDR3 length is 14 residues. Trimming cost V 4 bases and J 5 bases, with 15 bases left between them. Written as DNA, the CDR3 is TGTGCCAGCAGTTCCCACACAGTCCTCGACGAGCAGTACTTC. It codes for CASSSHTVLDEQYF.

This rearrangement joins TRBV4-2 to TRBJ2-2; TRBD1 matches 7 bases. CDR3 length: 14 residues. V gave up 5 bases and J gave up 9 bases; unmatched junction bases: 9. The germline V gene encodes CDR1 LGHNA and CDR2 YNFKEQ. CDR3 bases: TGTGCCAGCAGCACCCGGGACAGTCTCAGGGAGCTGTTTTTT. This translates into CASSTRDSLRELFF.

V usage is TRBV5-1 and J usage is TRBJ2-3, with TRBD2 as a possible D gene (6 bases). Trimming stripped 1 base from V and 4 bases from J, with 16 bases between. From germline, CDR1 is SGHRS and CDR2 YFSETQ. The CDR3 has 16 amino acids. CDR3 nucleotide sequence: TGCGCCAGCAGCTTGATCCTTGCGGGGCTGGCAGATACGCAGTATTTT. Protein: CASSLILAGLADTQYF.

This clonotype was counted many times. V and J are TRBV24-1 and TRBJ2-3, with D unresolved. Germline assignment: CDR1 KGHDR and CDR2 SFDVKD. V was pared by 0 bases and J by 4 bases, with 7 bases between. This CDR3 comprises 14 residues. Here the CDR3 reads CATSDLAASDTQYF. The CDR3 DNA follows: TGTGCCACCAGTGATTTGGCAGCGTCAGATACGCAGTATTTT.

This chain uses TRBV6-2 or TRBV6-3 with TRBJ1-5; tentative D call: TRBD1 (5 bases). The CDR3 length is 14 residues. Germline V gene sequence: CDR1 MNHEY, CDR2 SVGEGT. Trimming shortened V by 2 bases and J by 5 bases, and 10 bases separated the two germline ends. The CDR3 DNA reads TGTGCCAGCAGTTACCCCCCGGGGCATCAGCCCCAGCATTTT. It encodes CASSYPPGHQPQHF.

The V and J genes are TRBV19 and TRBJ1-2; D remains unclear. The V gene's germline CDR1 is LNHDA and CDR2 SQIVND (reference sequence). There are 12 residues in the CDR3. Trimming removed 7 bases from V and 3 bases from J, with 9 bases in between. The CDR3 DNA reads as TGTGCCAGTACTGCCAGTCACTATGGCTACACCTTC. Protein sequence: CASTASHYGYTF.

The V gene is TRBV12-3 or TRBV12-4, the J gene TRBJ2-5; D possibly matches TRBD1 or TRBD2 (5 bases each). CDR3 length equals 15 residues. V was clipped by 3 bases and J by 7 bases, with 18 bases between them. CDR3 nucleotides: TGTGCCAGCAGTTTCGGGGCCTACGAAACGGGGACCCAGTACTTC. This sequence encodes CASSFGAYETGTQYF.

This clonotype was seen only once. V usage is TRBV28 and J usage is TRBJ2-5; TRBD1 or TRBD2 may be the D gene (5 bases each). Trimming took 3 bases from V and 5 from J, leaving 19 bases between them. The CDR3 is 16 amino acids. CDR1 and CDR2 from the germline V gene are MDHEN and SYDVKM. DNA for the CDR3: TGTGCCAGCAGTTTTCGGGGACGGGGTGTTCAGGAGACCCAGTACTTC. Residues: CASSFRGRGVQETQYF. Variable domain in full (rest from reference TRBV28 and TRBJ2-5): DVKVTQSSRYLVKRTGEKVFLECVQDMDHENMFWYRQDPGLGLRLIYFSYDVKMKEKGDIPEGYSVSREKKERFSLILESASTNQTSMYLCASSFRGRGVQETQYFGPGTRLLVL.

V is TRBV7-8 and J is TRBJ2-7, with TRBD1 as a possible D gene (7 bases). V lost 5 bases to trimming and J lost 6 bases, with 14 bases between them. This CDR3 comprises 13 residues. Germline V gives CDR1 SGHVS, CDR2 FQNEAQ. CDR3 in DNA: TGTGCCAGCAGCCACGGGAGACAGGGCGAGCAGTACTTC. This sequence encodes CASSHGRQGEQYF.

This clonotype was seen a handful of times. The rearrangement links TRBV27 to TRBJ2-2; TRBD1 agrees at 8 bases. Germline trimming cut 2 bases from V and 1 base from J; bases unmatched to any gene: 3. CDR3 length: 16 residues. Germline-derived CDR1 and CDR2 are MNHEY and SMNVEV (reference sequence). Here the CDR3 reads CASSLEDRVNTGELFF. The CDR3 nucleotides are TGTGCCAGCAGTTTAGAGGACAGGGTGAACACCGGGGAGCTGTTTTTT.

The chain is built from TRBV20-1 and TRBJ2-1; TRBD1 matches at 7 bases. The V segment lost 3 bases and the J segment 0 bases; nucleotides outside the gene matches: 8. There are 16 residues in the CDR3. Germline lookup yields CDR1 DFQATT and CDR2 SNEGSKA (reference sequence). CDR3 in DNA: TGCAGTGCTAGTGATTATGACAGGGCCTCCTACAATGAGCAGTTCTTC. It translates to CSASDYDRASYNEQFF.

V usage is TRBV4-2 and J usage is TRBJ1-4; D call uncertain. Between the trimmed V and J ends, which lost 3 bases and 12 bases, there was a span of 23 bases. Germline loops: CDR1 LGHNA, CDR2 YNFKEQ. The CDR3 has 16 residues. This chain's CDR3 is CASSQEGAGPELELFF. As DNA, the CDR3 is TGTGCCAGCAGCCAGGAGGGCGCCGGACCCGAATTAGAACTGTTTTTT.

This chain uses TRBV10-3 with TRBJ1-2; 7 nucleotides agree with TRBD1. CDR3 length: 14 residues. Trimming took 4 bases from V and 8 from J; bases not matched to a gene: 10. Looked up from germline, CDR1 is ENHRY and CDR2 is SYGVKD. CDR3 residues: CAISVSRGYNGYTF. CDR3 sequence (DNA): TGTGCCATCAGTGTTAGCAGGGGGTATAACGGCTACACCTTC.